Below are 20 T cell receptor beta chains sequenced from a single sample in a study of CD8 T cells in Susac syndrome. Reverse transcription of about 0.45 to 1 ug RNA was carried out with random hexamers. In TCRdb, the immunoSEQ multiplex PCR reads were re-called with MiXCR into one record per CDR3 protein. The sample lists some 120,000 distinct CDR3 sequences, around 94% seen once, with about 0.098% in the top ten. The sequenced material came from CD4+ T cells from PBMCs. The origin of the receptors is a human donor in good health.

There are a few counts of this clonotype. The chain carries TRBV14 and TRBJ2-7, with TRBD2 identical over 10 bases. Germline V gene lookup returns CDR1 SGHDN and CDR2 FVKESK. V lost 6 bases to trimming and J lost 7 bases; unmatched junction nucleotides: 6. This CDR3 contains 13 residues. CDR3 amino acids: CASRAGGPDEQYF. For the CDR3, the DNA is TGTGCCAGCAGAGCGGGAGGGCCAGATGAGCAGTACTTC.

The rearrangement links TRBV11-2 to TRBJ2-7; 10 bases align to TRBD1. The ends lost 5 bases at V and 7 bases at J; junction bases unmatched: 8. Per the germline V gene, CDR1 is SGHAT and CDR2 is FQNNGV. CDR3 size: 14 residues. The CDR3 bases are TGTGCCAGCAGCGATCGACAGGGGGCGAGAGAGCAGTACTTC. Encoded protein: CASSDRQGAREQYF.

J is TRBJ2-2 and V is TRBV6-2 or TRBV6-3; TRBD1 or TRBD2 may be the D gene (5 bases each). The CDR3 runs 15 residues. Germline loops: CDR1 MNHEY, CDR2 SVGEGT. Trimming stripped 8 bases from V and 4 bases from J, with 17 bases between. The CDR3 sequence: CASRPLGTITGELFF. In DNA, the CDR3 is TGTGCCAGCCGACCCCTGGGGACCATCACCGGGGAGCTGTTTTTT.

CDR3 sequence reads: CSARGTSGRSDEQFF. As DNA, the CDR3 is TGCAGTGCTAGAGGAACTAGCGGGAGGTCGGATGAGCAGTTCTTC. The chain uses TRBV20-1 and TRBJ2-1, with 12 bases lining up with TRBD2. The CDR3 covers 15 residues. Germline lookup yields CDR1 DFQATT and CDR2 SNEGSKA (reference sequence). The junction had 6 bases not matched to a gene; V was cut back by 1 base and J by 8 bases.

This clonotype was observed once. The chain has TRBV28 and TRBJ1-2; 11 bases fit TRBD1. With V trimmed by 5 bases and J by 3 bases, 11 bases remained unmatched. The CDR3 covers 17 residues. Germline CDR1 and CDR2: MDHEN and SYDVKM. CDR3 bases: TGTGCCAGCAGTGGCCCGGACAGGGGGCGCTGGTACTATGGCTACACCTTC. It codes for CASSGPDRGRWYYGYTF.

The rearrangement joins TRBV7-2 to TRBJ2-5; D is undetermined. Germline V CDR1 and CDR2: SGHTA, FQGNSA. V was pared by 1 base and J by 11 bases, with 17 bases between. The CDR3 contains 14 residues. This chain's CDR3 is CASSLGRWALSQYF. CDR3 bases: TGTGCCAGCAGCTTAGGGCGGTGGGCACTTTCTCAGTACTTC.

V is TRBV7-8 and J is TRBJ2-5; 10 bases match TRBD2. J lost 1 base, V lost 2 bases, and 1 base had no gene match. Germline assignment: CDR1 SGHVS and CDR2 FQNEAQ. CDR3 size: 15 residues. The CDR3 region is CASSLWTSGQETQYF. CDR3 sequence (DNA): TGTGCCAGCAGCTTATGGACTAGCGGCCAAGAGACCCAGTACTTC.

The chain combines TRBV18 with TRBJ2-3; D perhaps matches TRBD1 (6 bases). Germline CDR1 KGHSH, CDR2 LQKENI. V was shortened by 5 bases and J by 5 bases, with 11 bases between the two germline ends. There are 13 residues in the CDR3. DNA of the CDR3: TGTGCCAGCTCATCCAACAGGGAAGATACGCAGTATTTT. Its translation: CASSSNREDTQYF.

The chain employs TRBV2 and TRBJ2-1; a weak D match, TRBD1 (11 bases). This CDR3 contains 18 residues. Germline V gene data show CDR1 as SNHLY and CDR2 as FYNNEI. V lost 6 bases and J lost 4, with 25 bases in between. CDR3 residues: CASRSDRGLAGAYNEQFF. For the CDR3, the DNA is TGTGCCAGCAGATCGGACAGGGGGCTAGCGGGAGCTTACAATGAGCAGTTCTTC.

The chain combines TRBV6-6 with TRBJ2-6; 8 nucleotides line up with TRBD1. V was clipped by 5 bases and J by 11 bases; unmatched bases: 8. Germline-derived CDR1 and CDR2 are MNHNY and SVGAGI (reference sequence). The CDR3 is 14 residues long. The DNA for the CDR3 is TGTGCCAGCAGTACGGGACAGGCGCGTGACGTCCTGACTTTC. The encoded protein is CASSTGQARDVLTF.

The chain carries TRBV5-1 and TRBJ2-2, with 10 bases aligning to TRBD2. The CDR3 extends over 16 amino acids. Germline V gene lookup returns CDR1 SGHRS and CDR2 YFSETQ. The V and J ends lost 4 bases and 3 bases, in that order; junction bases with no gene match: 6. As DNA, the CDR3 is TGCGCCAGCAGCCCAGCTAGCGGGAGTCACACCGGGGAGCTGTTTTTT. This translates into CASSPASGSHTGELFF.

The chain has TRBV2 and TRBJ2-3; 8 bases line up with TRBD2. The CDR3 loop spans 13 amino acids. Germline V gene sequence: CDR1 SNHLY, CDR2 FYNNEI. The junction had 8 bases not matched to a gene; V was cut back by 0 bases and J by 15 bases. DNA for the CDR3: TGTGCCAGCAGTGAAGCGCAGGCTAGCGGGCAATATTTT. It translates to CASSEAQASGQYF.

The chain couples TRBV7-2 to TRBJ1-5; perhaps TRBD1 as D (6 bases). Germline V lookup: CDR1 SGHTA, CDR2 FQGNSA. Trimming took off 4 bases at V and 7 bases at J, with 14 bases between the two ends. The CDR3 spans 14 residues. The DNA of the CDR3 is TGTGCCAGCAGCTCACAGGGTGGAGGACAGCCCCAGCATTTT. It specifies CASSSQGGGQPQHF.

This sequence joins TRBV10-3 and TRBJ2-2; 7 nucleotides line up with TRBD1. CDR3 length: 13 amino acids. Germline CDR1 and CDR2: ENHRY and SYGVKD. J lost 6 bases, V lost 10 bases, and 8 bases had no gene match. This CDR3 reads CATNRQGPGELFF. The CDR3 DNA reads TGTGCCACCAACAGACAGGGACCCGGGGAGCTGTTTTTT.

The chain employs TRBV6-1 and TRBJ1-6, with D perhaps matching TRBD1 (5 bases). V was pared by 3 bases and J by 9 bases, with 12 bases between. The germline CDR1 and CDR2 sequences are MNHNS and SASEGT. The CDR3 is made up of 14 amino acids. CDR3 amino acids: CASSEQGGTSPLHF. The DNA of the CDR3 is TGTGCCAGCAGTGAGCAGGGAGGGACTTCACCCCTCCACTTT.

This chain connects TRBV1 to TRBJ1-5; the table's D call, TRBD1, was not checked against the DNA. TRBV1 is listed as a pseudogene. The CDR3 totals 16 residues. The CDR3 is CTSSHPGTDSNQPQHF. CDR3 DNA: TGCACCAGCAGCCACCCCGGGACGGATAGCAATCAGCCCCAGCATTTT.

V usage is TRBV20-1 and J usage is TRBJ2-5; no clear D. CDR1 and CDR2 (germline): DFQATT, SNEGSKA (reference sequence). Trimming pared 5 bases from V and 1 base from J, leaving 11 bases between. This CDR3 has 13 residues. The CDR3 coding sequence is TGCAGTGCTCTTGGACGCGCCCAAGAGACCCAGTACTTC. Its protein product is CSALGRAQETQYF.

The rearrangement links TRBV5-1 to TRBJ2-7; a possible D gene is TRBD2 (6 bases). V was clipped by 0 bases and J by 5 bases, with 15 bases between them. Per germline, CDR1 SGHRS and CDR2 YFSETQ. This CDR3 has 15 amino acids. CDR3 nucleotides: TGCGCCAGCAGCTTGGTCCCGCGGGAACTCAACGAGCAGTACTTC. Its protein product is CASSLVPRELNEQYF.

The chain links TRBV6-2 or TRBV6-3 to TRBJ1-5, with 7 bases fitting TRBD1. CDR1 and CDR2 from the germline V gene are MNHEY and SVGEGT. After removal of 6 bases from V and 4 bases from J, the junction contained 15 bases not matched to a gene. This CDR3 has 17 amino acids. CDR3 DNA sequence: TGTGCCAGCAGCGCCCTGGAGGTGTCAGGGGGTAATCAGCCCCAGCATTTT. Residues: CASSALEVSGGNQPQHF.

The J gene is TRBJ2-1, the V gene TRBV24-1; D gene ambiguous. V was trimmed by 5 bases and J by 7 bases, leaving 17 bases between them. Germline CDR1 is KGHDR and CDR2 is SFDVKD. The CDR3 sequence is 15 residues long. The CDR3 sequence: CATSALGLSGNEQFF. The CDR3 DNA reads TGTGCCACCAGTGCCTTAGGGCTTTCTGGGAATGAGCAGTTCTTC.